This entry describes one T cell receptor beta chain. What it recognizes is unknown. 13 Jbeta primers and 60 Vbeta primers were used for the PCR. Profiling relied on immunoSEQ multiplex PCR, and the TCRdb table lists in-frame clones only, not all of them. The table includes around 110,000 clones, more than 65% detected once. CDR3 length equals 14 residues. Trimming removed 5 bases from V and 5 bases from J, with 15 bases in between. From germline, CDR1 is SGHTA and CDR2 FQGNSA. The record originates from a study of cytomegalovirus exposure and HLA in healthy donors. Study-wide points: As was reported, the HLA-A and HLA-B alleles of most subjects were accurately predicted from TCR beta sequences.

The rearrangement joins TRBV7-2 to TRBJ1-2, with TRBD1 as a possible D gene (5 bases). This receptor was taken from a woman aged 50 to 60 in good health and CMV-seropositive. Sequenced material: PBMCs. As DNA, the CDR3 is TGTGCCAGCAGCCCGGACGGGGGAGGGTATGGCTACACCTTC. It codes for CASSPDGGGYGYTF.